What follows is one TCR beta chain and its context. The authors' processing: Nucleated cell counts were estimated from reference gene primer amplification. Profiled with immunoSEQ multiplex PCR; TCRdb holds only in-frame clones, not every one. That table is the source of V, J and clone size, and D and trimming were worked out from the DNA. This sample has 140,000 to 150,000 clones, with about four fifths found just once. This entry comes from a study of blood T cell repertoires in COVID-19. In the study overall: Samples taken during acute and convalescent COVID-19 were collected in the United States, Italy and Spain.

V lost 5 bases and J lost 9, with 10 bases in between. This CDR3 has 11 amino acids. This TCR derives from a human donor with acute or convalescent COVID-19. The donor label of this sample is uncertain. This rearrangement joins TRBV12-3 or TRBV12-4 to TRBJ1-1, with D uncertain. Sample: peripheral blood. The CDR3 loop reads CASSLTGKAFF. CDR3 DNA sequence: TGTGCCAGCAGTCTAACCGGGAAAGCTTTCTTT.